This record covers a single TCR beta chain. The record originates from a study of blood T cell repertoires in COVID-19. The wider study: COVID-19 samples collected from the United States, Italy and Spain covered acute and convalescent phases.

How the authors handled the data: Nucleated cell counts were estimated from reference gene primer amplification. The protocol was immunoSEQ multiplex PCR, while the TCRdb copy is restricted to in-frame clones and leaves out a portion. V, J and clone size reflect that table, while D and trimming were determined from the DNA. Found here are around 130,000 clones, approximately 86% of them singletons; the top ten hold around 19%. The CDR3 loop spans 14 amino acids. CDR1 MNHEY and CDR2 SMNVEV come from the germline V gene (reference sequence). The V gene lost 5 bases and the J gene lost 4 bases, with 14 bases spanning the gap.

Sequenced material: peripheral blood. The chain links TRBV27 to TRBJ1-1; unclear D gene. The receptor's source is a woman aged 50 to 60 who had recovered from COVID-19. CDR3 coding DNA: TGTGCCAGCAGTCCCCGGGCGGGGTCCACTGAAGCTTTCTTT. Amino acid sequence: CASSPRAGSTEAFF.